This note documents a single TCR beta chain sequence. This clone turned up a few times. Its antigen is still unknown. It has no much larger one-base neighbor in the sample; base qualities were not kept. TCRbeta CDR3 regions were amplified by multiplexed two-step PCR using Vbeta-specific forward primers and Jbeta-specific reverse primers. TCRbeta libraries were sequenced on an Illumina instrument through the immunoSEQ service. As for the original processing: IMGT annotation was used to assign V, D and J genes, and synthetic CDR3 analogues were used to correct counts for multiplex PCR bias. The immunoSEQ Analyzer calculated repertoire clonality as one minus the normalized Shannon entropy. Clonal expansion was defined using Fisher's exact test with Benjamini-Hochberg false discovery rate control and a two-tailed threshold of P<0.01. TCRdb carries this immuneACCESS record with in-frame sequences only. Its versions omit some clonotypes, under half of them owing to an unresolved V gene in the studies checked, with the rest unexplained. V, J and clone size derive from that table, while D and trimming were established from the DNA sequence. In this sample the table shows about 38,000 clones, about 93% of which occur a single time. The biggest ten clones account for about 0.11% of the sample.

CDR1 SEHNR and CDR2 FQNEAQ are derived from the germline V gene (reference sequence). V and J are trimmed by 4 bases and 6 bases, and the gene matches miss 9 bases of the junction. Its CDR3 holds 15 amino acids, cysteine through phenylalanine. This entry keeps only the CDR3 DNA: 45 bases, framed from base 1. FACS was used to sort naive T cells as CD45RA+ cells and memory T cells as CD45RO+ CD4+ or CD8+ cells. Two healthy control subjects provided the T cells used for TCR sequencing. For the mixed lymphocyte reactions, sorted T cell subsets left unstimulated acted as baseline controls. The Qiagen DNeasy Blood & Tissue Kit was used for extraction of genomic DNA. This sample stems from a study of regulatory dendritic cells for organ transplantation (dated by TCRdb to 2016 to 2017). General notes on the study: The TCRbeta repertoires of sorted naive and memory CD4+ and CD8+ T cells were sequenced before and after allostimulation with regulatory or mature dendritic cells. The investigation overall reported the following: Repertoires were highly diverse in naive CD4+ and CD8+ T cells, less diverse in memory cells, and most oligoclonal in memory CD8+ cells. Only a couple of subjects were sequenced, and considerable between-individual heterogeneity in the alloreactive memory CD8+ T cell pool was noted by the authors. Expansion of memory CD8+ clones was induced by allostimulation in both subjects, but more limited expansion appeared to be induced by regulatory dendritic cells than by mature dendritic cells. Of the resting subsets, the one holding the most alloreactive TCR clonotypes was memory CD8+ T cells.

Input material: naive CD8+ T cells from blood. The cell subset or site label, read with the paper, signifies: CD45RA+ naive T cells. This TCR was recovered from a human donor in good health. The V gene is TRBV7-9 and the J gene is TRBJ1-1, with 9 bases aligning to TRBD1. The DNA sequence is given as TGTGCCAGCAGCTATCCCGGACAGGGGAGAGCTGAAGCTTTCTTT. This codes for CASSYPGQGRAEAFF.